The 22 T cell receptor beta chains given below trace back to one sample, sequenced in a study of T-cell reconstitution after alpha-beta-depleted transplantation in children. This sample's TCRbeta library carried unique molecular identifier barcodes. Each CDR3 protein gets one entry after TCRdb re-called the PCR reads with MiXCR. The sample records approximately 220,000 distinct CDR3 sequences, approximately 17% being singletons. The sequencing used PBMCs, mostly from graft donor cells, collected 360 days after TCRalphabeta/CD19-depleted stem cell transplant. These receptors originate from a male patient between 2 and 10 years old who had a stem cell transplant for acute lymphoblastic leukemia, so the T cells may come from the graft donor.

V and J are TRBV20-1 and TRBJ2-3; 12 nucleotides agree with TRBD2. Unmatched junction bases numbered 6, after V lost 5 bases and J lost 0 bases. Germline V gene data show CDR1 as DFQATT and CDR2 as SNEGSKA (reference sequence). The CDR3 has 16 residues. The CDR3 nucleotides read TGCAGTGCTTATATACTAGCGGGGGGCAGCACAGATACGCAGTATTTT. This sequence encodes CSAYILAGGSTDTQYF.

This clonotype was seen only a few times. The J gene is TRBJ2-3, the V gene TRBV5-1; D possibly uses TRBD1 or TRBD2 (5 bases each). V dropped 4 bases and J dropped 1 base, with 13 bases sitting between them. The CDR3 is 15 amino acids. CDR1 is SGHRS and CDR2 is YFSETQ in the germline V gene. The CDR3 DNA sequence: TGCGCCAGCAGCGTCCCGTTGGGGGGCACAGATACGCAGTATTTT. Translation: CASSVPLGGTDTQYF. The full variable domain, completed using reference TRBV5-1 and TRBJ2-3, is KAGVTQTPRYLIKTRGQQVTLSCSPISGHRSVSWYQQTPGQGLQFLFEYFSETQRNKGNFPGRFSGRQFSNSRSEMNVSTLELGDSALYLCASSVPLGGTDTQYFGPGTRLTVL.

This chain connects TRBV12-3 or TRBV12-4 to TRBJ2-7, with 9 bases identical to TRBD2. J lost 7 bases, V lost 5 bases, and 12 bases had no gene match. CDR3 length equals 15 residues. CDR3 DNA sequence: TGTGCCAGCAGTGGTGGGGTAGCGGGGGAAAAGGAGCAGTACTTC. Amino acid sequence: CASSGGVAGEKEQYF.

The table lists this clonotype with a few counts. The rearrangement links TRBV20-1 to TRBJ2-3, with a weak D call TRBD2 (5 bases). CDR1 is DFQATT and CDR2 is SNEGSKA in the germline V gene (reference sequence). This CDR3 region has 13 residues. V lost 4 bases and J lost 2, with 10 bases in between. CDR3 DNA sequence: TGCAGTGCTAAAGACTATTTCACAGATACGCAGTATTTT. The encoded protein is CSAKDYFTDTQYF.

The rearrangement joins TRBV5-5 to TRBJ2-5; D possibly corresponds to TRBD1 (5 bases). Germline CDR1 and CDR2: SGHKS and YYEKEE (reference sequence). Trimming took 2 bases from V and 1 from J, leaving 9 bases between them. The CDR3 has 14 amino acids. The CDR3: CASSLQASQETQYF. The CDR3 nucleotides are TGTGCCAGCAGCTTACAGGCTTCCCAAGAGACCCAGTACTTC.

The genes are TRBV20-1 and TRBJ2-1, with 12 bases that match TRBD2. V was clipped by 4 bases and J by 8 bases; unmatched bases: 6. This CDR3 contains 14 residues. Per germline, CDR1 DFQATT and CDR2 SNEGSKA (reference sequence). CDR3 bases: TGCAGTGCTACTCTAGCGGGGGGGCTGCATGAGCAGTTCTTC. This codes for CSATLAGGLHEQFF.

This clonotype came up many times. The genes are TRBV29-1 and TRBJ2-7; TRBD1 matches at 7 bases. Trimming took 0 bases from V and 3 from J; bases not matched to a gene: 11. Germline lookup yields CDR1 SQVTM and CDR2 ANQGSEA. CDR3 size: 16 residues. The CDR3 coding sequence is TGCAGCGTTGAAGATCCCCTAAGGGGGCGCGGCTACGAGCAGTACTTC. It codes for CSVEDPLRGRGYEQYF.

Remarks on this clonotype: One junction end disagrees with the germline gene, perhaps due to a read error. V is TRBV28 and J is TRBJ2-3; D could derive from TRBD1 or TRBD2 (6 bases each). The CDR3 extends over 18 amino acids. Germline V lookup: CDR1 MDHEN, CDR2 SYDVKM. CDR3 in amino acids: CASSLSPPGLGGTDRQYF. In DNA form, the CDR3 reads TGTGCCAGCAGTTTAAGCCCACCGGGCCTCGGGGGCACAGATAGGCAGTATTTT.

This clonotype was seen a few times. The rearrangement joins TRBV24-1 to TRBJ2-1, with 10 bases lining up with TRBD1. Unmatched junction bases numbered 2, after V lost 2 bases and J lost 8 bases. The V gene's germline CDR1 is KGHDR and CDR2 SFDVKD. The CDR3 consists of 14 residues. CDR3 bases: TGTGCCACCAGTGATTGGGACAGGGGCGATGAGCAGTTCTTC. It translates to CATSDWDRGDEQFF.

The sample holds a few counts of this clonotype. The chain is built from TRBV10-3 and TRBJ2-1; 8 bases fit TRBD2. After removal of 7 bases from V and 7 bases from J, the junction contained 12 bases not matched to a gene. This CDR3 comprises 15 residues. Germline V gives CDR1 ENHRY, CDR2 SYGVKD. CDR3 sequence (DNA): TGTGCCATCATGGGAGGAAGCGGGGGCCCTAATGAGCAGTTCTTC. Translating it yields CAIMGGSGGPNEQFF.

The V and J genes are TRBV5-5 and TRBJ2-7; TRBD2 might be the D (6 bases). CDR1 is SGHKS, CDR2 YYEKEE, per germline (reference sequence). The V and J ends lost 0 bases and 5 bases respectively, with 12 bases between them. CDR3 length: 14 residues. This CDR3 is CASSLGGNSDEQYF. CDR3 coding DNA: TGTGCCAGCAGCTTGGGCGGGAACAGCGACGAGCAGTACTTC.

This clonotype was observed a handful of times. The chain is built from TRBV7-9 and TRBJ1-2, with D possibly matching TRBD1 (5 bases). The CDR3 covers 14 residues. Trimming left V 7 bases short and J 3 bases short, with 15 bases between. The V gene's germline CDR1 is SEHNR and CDR2 FQNEAQ (reference sequence). This CDR3 reads CASTAWGADYGYTF. The CDR3 bases are TGTGCCAGCACCGCTTGGGGCGCCGACTATGGCTACACCTTC.

This clonotype was counted many times. The rearrangement links TRBV10-3 to TRBJ2-1; 8 bases line up with TRBD2. CDR1 ENHRY and CDR2 SYGVKD come from the germline V gene. J gave up 8 bases and V 11 bases, and 11 bases lay outside the gene matches. CDR3 length: 13 residues. The CDR3 reads CAPGGTRGDEQFF. CDR3 in DNA: TGTGCCCCCGGTGGGACGCGGGGGGATGAGCAGTTCTTC.

This clonotype was counted ten times or more. The chain combines TRBV9 with TRBJ2-7, with D unclear. Per germline, CDR1 SGDLS and CDR2 YYNGEE. V lost 0 bases, J lost 0 bases, and 7 bases lay in between. The CDR3 length is 14 residues. The CDR3 is CASSVGGSSYEQYF. For the CDR3, the DNA is TGTGCCAGCAGCGTAGGAGGAAGCTCCTACGAGCAGTACTTC.

The DNA for the CDR3 is TGCGCCAGCAGCTTGGAAAACTGGGGAGATACGCAGTATTTT. Residues: CASSLENWGDTQYF. This rearrangement joins TRBV5-1 to TRBJ2-3, with D unresolved. CDR1 SGHRS and CDR2 YFSETQ come from the germline V gene. This CDR3 has 14 residues. The germline V and J ends were trimmed by 0 bases and 5 bases, with 10 bases remaining between them.

This clonotype has just a few counts. The chain uses TRBV7-2 and TRBJ2-7, with TRBD2 matching over 7 bases. After removal of 1 base from V and 4 bases from J, the junction contained 4 bases not matched to a gene. Germline-derived CDR1 and CDR2 are SGHTA and FQGNSA. The CDR3 has 14 residues. In DNA, the CDR3 is TGTGCCAGCAGCTTAGAGGGACTACAATACGAGCAGTACTTC. Amino acid sequence: CASSLEGLQYEQYF.

The chain employs TRBV18 and TRBJ2-7, with 7 bases lining up with TRBD1. From germline, CDR1 is KGHSH and CDR2 LQKENI. The CDR3 contains 15 residues. The trim removed 3 bases at V and 4 bases at J, leaving 9 bases unmatched. This chain's CDR3 is CASSPRTGMRYEQYF. The CDR3 DNA reads TGTGCCAGCTCACCCCGGACAGGAATGAGGTACGAGCAGTACTTC.

The table lists this clonotype with a few counts. J is TRBJ2-6 and V is TRBV12-3 or TRBV12-4; D not certain. This CDR3 comprises 17 residues. V lost 5 bases to trimming and J lost 0 bases, with 14 bases between them. This chain's CDR3 is CASSPPPRISGANVLTF. CDR3 DNA: TGTGCCAGCAGTCCCCCCCCCAGGATCTCTGGGGCCAACGTCCTGACTTTC.

The chain couples TRBV15 to TRBJ2-2, with 8 nucleotides matching TRBD2. Per germline, CDR1 LNHNV and CDR2 YYDKDF (reference sequence). CDR3 length equals 14 residues. Trimming at V came to 1 base and at J to 7 bases, leaving 2 bases not matched to a gene. The CDR3 reads CATSRVGGVGELFF. CDR3 nucleotides: TGTGCCACCAGCAGAGTCGGGGGGGTCGGGGAGCTGTTTTTT.

This chain uses TRBV11-3 with TRBJ2-1, with TRBD2 matching 7 bases. This CDR3 has 14 amino acids. CDR1 is SGHNT, CDR2 YENEEA, per germline. Losses at the gene ends were 4 bases for V and 10 bases for J; bases not matched to a gene: 10. The chain's CDR3 is CASSSNREVGEQFF. In DNA form, the CDR3 reads TGTGCCAGCAGCTCCAACCGGGAGGTAGGGGAGCAGTTCTTC.

The gene calls are TRBV20-1 and TRBJ1-2, with 8 bases fitting TRBD1. The J segment lost 1 base and the V segment lost 1 base, leaving 2 bases of the junction unmatched. CDR3 size: 14 residues. CDR1 and CDR2 (germline): DFQATT, SNEGSKA (reference sequence). The CDR3 DNA reads TGCAGTGCTAGAGGGGGACAGGTTAACTATGGCTACACCTTC. It codes for CSARGGQVNYGYTF.

J is TRBJ2-7 and V is TRBV7-2, with D perhaps matching TRBD2 (5 bases). Germline V gene data show CDR1 as SGHTA and CDR2 as FQGNSA. The ends were cut back, 1 base at V and 2 bases at J, with 15 bases in the middle. The CDR3 runs to 16 residues. The CDR3 coding sequence is TGTGCCAGCAGCTTAGGGGAGACTAAACTAACCTACGAGCAGTACTTC. It specifies CASSLGETKLTYEQYF.